The present TCR beta chain was sequenced within a study of blood T cell repertoires in COVID-19. Whole-study context: Samples representing acute and convalescent COVID-19 were sourced from the United States, Italy and Spain.

V was clipped by 4 bases and J by 1 base, with 10 bases between them. The CDR3 has 14 amino acids. Germline V lookup: CDR1 MGHRA, CDR2 YSYEKL. Libraries were prepared by immunoSEQ multiplex PCR; TCRdb keeps only in-frame clonotypes and omits some of them. This sample has 95,000 to 150,000 clones, with 80% to 90% found just once. The sequence derives from a man aged 35 to 55 with acute or convalescent COVID-19. The chain combines TRBV4-1 with TRBJ1-1; D gene uncertain. The specimen was peripheral blood. This CDR3 reads CASSLSEGNTEAFF. In nucleotides, the CDR3 is TGCGCCAGCAGCCTCTCGGAGGGGAACACTGAAGCTTTCTTT.